Listed below are T cell receptor beta chains from one sample, sequenced in a study of cytomegalovirus exposure and HLA in healthy donors. Assay: immunoSEQ multiplex PCR; the TCRdb copy retains only in-frame clones and omits some. The sample contains nearly 110,000 clones, roughly four fifths of which appear only once. Specimen: PBMCs. These receptors were obtained from a man between 45 and 60 years old in good health and CMV-seronegative. Both conserved end residues are part of each CDR3. A clone size is listed for some rows: how often the clone was seen (once, few, many), or a class if it is expanded.

clone_size | v_call | cdr3_aa
NA | TRBV7-2 | CASSPTREETQYF
NA | TRBV2 | CASSGWGDGNTIYF
NA | TRBV2 | CASSERWAGANEKLFF
NA | TRBV18 | CASSLVRDRASETQYF
NA | TRBV7-9 | CASSLAGLDEAFF
NA | TRBV27 | CASSPPPGLAGGHSQYF
NA | TRBV2 | CATGQGTYEQYF
NA | TRBV6-5 | CASSYSRAGGYGYTF
few | TRBV29-1 | CSVERQTSTDTQYF
NA | TRBV5-1 | CASSLRGTTEAFF
NA | TRBV5-1 | CASSLFTTSTGTQYF
NA | TRBV29-1 | CSVWGQGASEKLFF
few | TRBV4-1 | CASSQGERGGHEANEKLFF
once | TRBV2 | CATALSVLNEQFF
NA | TRBV5-1 | CASSLVGRGTEAFF
NA | TRBV5-1 | CASSLGQGMENTEAFF
few | TRBV6-6 | CATLTNTGELFF
NA | TRBV2 | CASSDEVSNYGYTF
few | TRBV5-1 | CASSLEGSPDTQYF
NA | TRBV4-1 | CASSQGGGYNEQFF
NA | TRBV30 | CAWSVRQVNEAFF
few | TRBV6-1 | CASGEGQGFLETQYF